This TCR beta chain was recovered during a study of tumor-infiltrating lymphocytes in primary liver carcinoma. Total RNA and DNA came together from roughly 20-30 mg of bulk tissue without cell sorting. Concerning this clonotype: At one end the junction does not follow the germline gene, possibly because of a read error.

With a constant-region primer, TCR beta cDNA was made from about 0.55 ug of total RNA. Libraries for TCR beta were built through three nested multiplex PCR rounds, which together made up a slightly modified ARM-PCR procedure. Amplification in the first two PCR rounds was performed using TRBV1-TRBV30 forward primers and a C-beta reverse primer for roughly 10 cycles each. From the multiplex PCR reads, TCRdb called clonotypes with MiXCR, one entry per CDR3 protein. The repertoire holds approximately 22,000 distinct CDR3 sequences, with approximately 79% as singletons. Per the germline V gene, CDR1 is MNHNS and CDR2 is SASEGT. The CDR3 sequence is 15 residues long.

The TCR comes from a man aged 40-49 years with primary liver carcinoma and hepatitis B virus infection. This chain joins TRBV6-1 and TRBJ2-7; D possibly corresponds to TRBD1 (6 bases). The sequencing sample was made of liver tumor tissue from sampling region 1. Indicated subset: tumor region T1, superior pole. The CDR3: CASRGGHGSSYEQCF. The CDR3, as DNA: TGTGCCAGTAGAGGGGGACATGGGAGCTCCTACGAGCAGTGCTTC.